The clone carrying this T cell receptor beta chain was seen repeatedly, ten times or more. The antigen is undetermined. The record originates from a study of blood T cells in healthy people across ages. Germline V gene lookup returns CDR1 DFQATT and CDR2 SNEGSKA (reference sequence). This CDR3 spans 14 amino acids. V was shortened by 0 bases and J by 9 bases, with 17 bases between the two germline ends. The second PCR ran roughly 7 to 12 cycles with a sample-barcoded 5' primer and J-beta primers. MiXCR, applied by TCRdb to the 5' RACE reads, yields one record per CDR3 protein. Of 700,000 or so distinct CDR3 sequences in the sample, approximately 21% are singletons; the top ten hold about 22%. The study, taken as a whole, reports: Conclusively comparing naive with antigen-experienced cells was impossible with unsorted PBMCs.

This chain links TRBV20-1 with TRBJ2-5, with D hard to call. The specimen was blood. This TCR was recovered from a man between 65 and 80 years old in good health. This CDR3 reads CSARDVQLAEAQYF. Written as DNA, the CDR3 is TGCAGTGCTAGAGATGTCCAGCTCGCCGAGGCCCAGTACTTC.